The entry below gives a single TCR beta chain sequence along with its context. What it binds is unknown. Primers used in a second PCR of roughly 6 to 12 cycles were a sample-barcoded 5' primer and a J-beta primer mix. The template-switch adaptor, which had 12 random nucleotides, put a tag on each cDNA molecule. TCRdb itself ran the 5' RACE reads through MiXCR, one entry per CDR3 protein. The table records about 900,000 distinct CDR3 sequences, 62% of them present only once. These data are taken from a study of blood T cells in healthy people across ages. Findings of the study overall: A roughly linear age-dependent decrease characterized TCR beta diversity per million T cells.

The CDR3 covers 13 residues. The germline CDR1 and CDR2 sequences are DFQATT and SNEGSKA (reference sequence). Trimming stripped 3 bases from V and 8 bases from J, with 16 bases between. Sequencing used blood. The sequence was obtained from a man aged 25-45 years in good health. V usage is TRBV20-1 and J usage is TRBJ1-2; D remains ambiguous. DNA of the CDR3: TGCAGTGCTAGGTTTGGGCAGTACGGAGGCTACACCTTC. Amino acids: CSARFGQYGGYTF.